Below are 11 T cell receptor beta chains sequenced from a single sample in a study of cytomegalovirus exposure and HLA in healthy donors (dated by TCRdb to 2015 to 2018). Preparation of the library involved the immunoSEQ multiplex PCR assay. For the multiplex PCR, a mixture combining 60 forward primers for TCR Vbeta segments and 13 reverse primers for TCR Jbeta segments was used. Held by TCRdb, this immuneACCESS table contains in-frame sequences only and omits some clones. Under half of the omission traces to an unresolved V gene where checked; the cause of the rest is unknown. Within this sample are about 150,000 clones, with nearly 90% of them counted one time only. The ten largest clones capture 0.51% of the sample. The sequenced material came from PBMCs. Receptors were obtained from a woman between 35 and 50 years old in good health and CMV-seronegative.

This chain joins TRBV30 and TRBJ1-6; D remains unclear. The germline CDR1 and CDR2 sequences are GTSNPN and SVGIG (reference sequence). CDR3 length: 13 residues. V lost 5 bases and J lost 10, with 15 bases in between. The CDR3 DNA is TGTGCCTGGGACGGCGTCCGGGGATCACCCCTCCACTTT. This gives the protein CAWDGVRGSPLHF. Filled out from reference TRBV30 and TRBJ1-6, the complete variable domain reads SQTIHQWPATLVQPVGSPLSLECTVEGTSNPNLYWYRQAAGRGLQLLFYSVGIGQISSEVPQNLSASRPQDRQFILSSKKLLLSDSGFYLCAWDGVRGSPLHFGNGTRLTVT.

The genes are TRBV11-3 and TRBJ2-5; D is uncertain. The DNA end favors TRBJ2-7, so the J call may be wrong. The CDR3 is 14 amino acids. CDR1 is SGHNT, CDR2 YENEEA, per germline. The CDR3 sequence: CASSLDLGLDEQYF. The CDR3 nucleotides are TGTGCCAGCAGCTTAGATCTAGGTCTAGACGAGCAGTACTTC.

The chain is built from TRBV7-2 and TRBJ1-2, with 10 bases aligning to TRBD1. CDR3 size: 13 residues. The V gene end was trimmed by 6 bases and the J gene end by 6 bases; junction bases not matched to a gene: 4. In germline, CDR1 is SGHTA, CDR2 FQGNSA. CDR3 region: CASRPGTGDGYTF. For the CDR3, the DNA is TGTGCCAGCAGACCCGGGACAGGGGATGGCTACACCTTC.

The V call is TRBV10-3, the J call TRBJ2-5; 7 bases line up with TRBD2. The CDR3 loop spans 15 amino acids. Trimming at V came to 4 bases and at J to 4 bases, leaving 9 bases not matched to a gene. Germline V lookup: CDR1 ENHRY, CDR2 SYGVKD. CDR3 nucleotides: TGTGCCATCAGTGCTGGCGGGAGATTTTCAGAGACCCAGTACTTC. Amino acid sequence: CAISAGGRFSETQYF.

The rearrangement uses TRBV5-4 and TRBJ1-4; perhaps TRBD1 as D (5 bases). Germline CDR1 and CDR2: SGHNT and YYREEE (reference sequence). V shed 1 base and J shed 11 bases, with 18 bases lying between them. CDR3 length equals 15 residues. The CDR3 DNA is TGTGCCAGCAGCTTGAGCGGGGGAGAAAAGGAGAAACTGTTTTTT. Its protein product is CASSLSGGEKEKLFF.

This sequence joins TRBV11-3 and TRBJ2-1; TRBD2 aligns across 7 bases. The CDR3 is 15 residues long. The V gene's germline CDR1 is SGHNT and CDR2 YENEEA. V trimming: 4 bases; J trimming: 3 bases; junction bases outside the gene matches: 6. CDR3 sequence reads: CASSSLAPLYNEQFF. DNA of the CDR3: TGTGCCAGCAGCTCACTAGCGCCTCTCTACAATGAGCAGTTCTTC.

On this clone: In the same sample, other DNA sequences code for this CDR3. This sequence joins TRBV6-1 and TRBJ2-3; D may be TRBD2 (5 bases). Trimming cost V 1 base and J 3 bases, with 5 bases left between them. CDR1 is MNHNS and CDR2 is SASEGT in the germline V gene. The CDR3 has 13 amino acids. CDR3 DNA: TGTGCCAGCAGTGAAGGGGAGACAGATACGCAGTATTTT. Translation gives CASSEGETDTQYF.

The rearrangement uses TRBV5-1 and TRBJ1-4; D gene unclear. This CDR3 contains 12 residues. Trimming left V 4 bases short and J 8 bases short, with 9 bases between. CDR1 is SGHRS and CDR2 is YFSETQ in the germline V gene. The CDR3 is CASSTPGEKLFF. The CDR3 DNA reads TGCGCCAGCAGCACTCCCGGGGAAAAACTGTTTTTT.

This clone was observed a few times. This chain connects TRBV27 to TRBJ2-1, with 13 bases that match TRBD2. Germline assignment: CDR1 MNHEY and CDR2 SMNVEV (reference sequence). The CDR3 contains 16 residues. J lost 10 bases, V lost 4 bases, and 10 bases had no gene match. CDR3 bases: TGTGCCAGCAGTTCCGGACTAGCGGGGGCCCTGGGAGAGCAGTTCTTC. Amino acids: CASSSGLAGALGEQFF.

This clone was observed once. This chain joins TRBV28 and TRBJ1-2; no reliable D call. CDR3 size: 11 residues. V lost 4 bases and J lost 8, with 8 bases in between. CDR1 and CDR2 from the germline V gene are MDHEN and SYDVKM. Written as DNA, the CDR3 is TGTGCCAGCAGTTATTCCCGGGGCTACACCTTC. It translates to CASSYSRGYTF.

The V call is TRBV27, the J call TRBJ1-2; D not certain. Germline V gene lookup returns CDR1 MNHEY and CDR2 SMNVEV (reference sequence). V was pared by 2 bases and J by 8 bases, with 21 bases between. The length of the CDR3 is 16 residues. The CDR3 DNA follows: TGTGCCAGCAGTTTAGCTTATGGAGGGAAGCTATCGGGCTACACCTTC. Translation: CASSLAYGGKLSGYTF.